The present TCR beta chain was sequenced within a study of T cell responses to AZD1222 COVID-19 vaccine. Study results and limitations: It was only a handful of AZD1222 recipients who were seropositive at baseline.

As regards this clone: Its specificity is not known. This likely comes from a read error, as the CDR3 has no conserved phenylalanine or tryptophan at its end. It is unclear where the CDR3 begins or ends on the DNA, so no DNA is shown, and the CDR3 is as TCRdb lists it.

The method was immunoSEQ multiplex PCR; TCRdb's version includes in-frame clones alone and lacks a portion of them. In the table there are about 140,000 clones, around nine tenths of which are singletons. The CDR3 spans 13 amino acids, including both terminal residues. CDR1 SGHRS and CDR2 YFSETQ come from the germline V gene. This chain links TRBV5-1 with TRBJ1-1. The sequence was obtained from an adult in good health. The starting material was peripheral blood, obtained on day 0 of AZD1222 vaccination. The CDR3 loop reads CASSPNRRTVPSL.